The T cell receptor (beta chain) described here comes from a study of T cells in Graves' hyperthyroidism and ophthalmopathy (dated by TCRdb to 2018 to 2020). The study in broad terms: Peripheral blood was sampled at the time of initial diagnosis, prior to any treatment. To identify distinguishing TCR V-J signatures, a discovery cohort of some 99 patients was used, comprising under 45 with Graves' ophthalmopathy and around 60 with stable Graves' hyperthyroidism. Prospective prediction of ophthalmopathy was tested in an independent validation cohort of about 19 hyperthyroidism patients and some 17 patients who later progressed to ophthalmopathy. The 75 to 100 discovery patients were randomly divided into training and test sets at a 7:3 ratio. In more than 5 Graves' hyperthyroidism patients, the study also compared T-cell repertoires from thyroid tissue with T-cell repertoires from blood. Once sampling was done, hyperthyroidism patients were given methimazole at a starting dose of 30 mg daily, whereas ophthalmopathy patients were given high-dose intravenous methylprednisolone. The paper reports TCR Vbeta CDR3 sequencing of 130 to 150 peripheral blood samples: under 45 ophthalmopathy, approximately 74 hyperthyroidism and around 17 progressor patients. General findings and caveats noted by the study authors: Most expanded thyroid clonotypes (frequency above 0.001) were also detected in blood, a finding suggesting that blood repertoires may reflect thyroid immune responses. In cross-validation, a model built on a 13 V-J signature told ophthalmopathy apart from stable hyperthyroidism with 87.88% sensitivity and approximately 81% specificity, and in testing the same model reached 80%/75%. No statistical method was used to fix the sample size in advance, and group allocation was not hidden from the investigators. In validation, the model predicted progression to ophthalmopathy a median of about 5.9 months before onset, with approximately 71% sensitivity and 72.22% specificity.

Hyperthyroidism patients were aged 18 to 65 years and newly diagnosed, with disease duration of less than 2 months. Any patient with an uncontrolled infection, another autoimmune disease, pregnancy or lactation was excluded. Diagnoses were established on the basis of clinical symptoms, serum thyroxine and TRAb, thyroid ultrasound, and orbital computed tomography. Blood from progressor patients was collected at the time of first diagnosis with hyperthyroidism, before any ophthalmopathy symptoms had appeared. Ficoll-Paque density gradient centrifugation was used to isolate PBMCs from about 10 ml of fresh peripheral blood. Progressor patients were defined as those initially diagnosed with Graves' hyperthyroidism in whom ophthalmopathy developed during follow-up. Trizol reagent was used to extract total RNA, and RNA quality was then checked on an Agilent 2100 Bioanalyzer. TCR beta CDR3 regions were amplified from RNA transcripts. The first round of RT-PCR for the TCR CDR3 was performed with the HTBI primer set and the Qiagen OneStep RT-PCR kit. A second multiplex PCR round built the libraries, followed by size selection and purification. The libraries were sequenced on an Illumina HiSeq2000 using paired-end 100 bp reads. As for how the authors treated the data: SOAPnuke was used to process the raw data, throwing out any read that contained adapters or uncalled bases, had a mean Phred below 15, or lacked an exact constant-primer or identifier match. High-quality paired reads were merged using COPE v1.2.5, and each unique nucleotide sequence was defined as a clonotype. MiTCR v1.1 was used to align the clonotypes against IMGT TRBV, TRBD and TRBJ reference segments. Analysis was restricted to V-J combinations with a frequency above 0.0001, which covered roughly 99% of repertoires. A TCS score was defined as the ratio of F50 (clonal expansion) to E x V (chaos), with BLOSUM62-based TCRdist applied between CDR3 peptides within each V-J. Welch's t-statistics and random forest reduced around 510 V-J features to 13, which were used in a naive Bayes classifier (R e1071). TCRdb ran its own pipeline on the public reads, namely fastp trimming at Q25 and MiXCR clone calling, and kept in-frame beta chains. Rows matching on CDR3 protein sequence are summarized as one entry with the most common DNA and genes. The V and J calls here are based on TCRdb, not the publication. The sample contains approximately 370,000 distinct CDR3 sequences, approximately 18% of them found a single time. Around 35% of the sample comes from the top ten.

V is clipped by 4 bases and J by 1 base, and the sequence between their germline boundaries is 14 bases long. The CDR3, from cysteine to phenylalanine, totals 16 residues. Here the CDR3 DNA is all that survives: 48 bases in frame from base 1. There are many counts of this clonotype. Its cognate antigen has yet to be identified. No qualities accompany the bases; no much larger clone lies one base away. Sequencing was done on a sample of blood. The receptor chain draws on TRBV12-3 or TRBV12-4 and TRBJ2-4; too little of a D gene remains to name it. This TCR was recovered from a woman aged 25 to 39 with Graves' hyperthyroidism that later progressed to Graves' ophthalmopathy. CDR3 region: CASSSSSRWAKNIQYF. The DNA sequence follows: TGTGCCAGCAGTTCATCCTCTCGGTGGGCCAAAAACATTCAGTACTTC.